This T cell receptor (beta chain) was captured in a study of CD8 T cells in Susac syndrome. CD8+ and CD4+ T cells taken from blood had their TCR beta sequenced. RNA totalling about 0.5 to 1 ug underwent reverse transcription with random hexamers. TCRdb recomputed calls from the immunoSEQ multiplex PCR reads with MiXCR, one row per CDR3 protein. Seen here are around 220,000 distinct CDR3 sequences, 92% observed once, and the top ten hold about 0.13%. Between the trimmed V and J ends, which lost 7 bases and 3 bases, there was a span of 16 bases. The CDR3 runs 15 residues. Germline V gene data show CDR1 as MNHEY and CDR2 as SVGEGT.

The chain has TRBV6-2 or TRBV6-3 and TRBJ2-1; weak D call: TRBD1 (5 bases). The sequencing input was CD8+ T cells from PBMCs. This TCR derives from a human donor with multiple sclerosis. CDR3 coding DNA: TGTGCCAGCATTGGAACAGGAAAAGGCTACAATGAGCAGTTCTTC. As protein: CASIGTGKGYNEQFF.